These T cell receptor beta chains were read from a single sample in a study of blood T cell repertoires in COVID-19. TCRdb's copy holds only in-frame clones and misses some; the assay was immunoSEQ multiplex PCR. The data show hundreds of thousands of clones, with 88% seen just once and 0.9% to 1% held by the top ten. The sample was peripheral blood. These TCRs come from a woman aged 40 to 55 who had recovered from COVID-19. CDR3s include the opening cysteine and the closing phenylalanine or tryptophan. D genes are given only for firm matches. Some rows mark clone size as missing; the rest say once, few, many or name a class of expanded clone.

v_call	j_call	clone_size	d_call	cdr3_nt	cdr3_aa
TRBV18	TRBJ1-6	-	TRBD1	TGTGCCAGCTCCCAGGGACAGGGGGGTTCACCCCTCCACTTT	CASSQGQGGSPLHF
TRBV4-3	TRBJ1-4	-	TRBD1	TGCGCCAGCAGCCAAGAGGGGACAGGGGTTAATGAAAAACTGTTTTTT	CASSQEGTGVNEKLFF
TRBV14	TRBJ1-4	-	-	TGTGCCAGCAGCCCCCGGTCGGAAAAACTGTTTTTT	CASSPRSEKLFF
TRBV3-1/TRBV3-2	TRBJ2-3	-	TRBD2	TGTGCCAGCAGCCAGAGACTAGCGGGAGCAGATACGCAGTATTTT	CASSQRLAGADTQYF
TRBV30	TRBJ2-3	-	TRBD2	TGTGCCTGGGCGGGGGACTCCCGGGGTGCGGATACGCAGTATTTT	CAWAGDSRGADTQYF
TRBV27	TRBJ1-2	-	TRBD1	TGTGCCAGCAGTTTTCTCGACAGGGGAGCTAACTATGGCTACACCTTC	CASSFLDRGANYGYTF
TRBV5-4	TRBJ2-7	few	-	TGTGCCAGCAGCTTGTCTGGCGGCTACGAGCAGTACTTC	CASSLSGGYEQYF
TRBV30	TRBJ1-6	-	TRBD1	TGTGCCTGGAGTGGGGCGGACAGGGGGTATAATTCACCCCTCCACTTT	CAWSGADRGYNSPLHF
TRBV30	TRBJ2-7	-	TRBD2	TGTGCCTGGAACCCGGGGGCGGGAGGGCAGTACTTC	CAWNPGAGGQYF
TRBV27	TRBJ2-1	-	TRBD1	TGTGCCAGCAGTTTACGCAGGGGGCTGGTGGATGAGCAGTTCTTC	CASSLRRGLVDEQFF
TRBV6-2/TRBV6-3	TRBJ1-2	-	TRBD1	TGTGCCAGCAGTTGGGACAGCTCGGGCTACACCTTC	CASSWDSSGYTF
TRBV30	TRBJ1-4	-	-	TGTGCCTGGAGTCGCGGACATCCTGGGGCTAATGAAAAACTGTTTTTT	CAWSRGHPGANEKLFF
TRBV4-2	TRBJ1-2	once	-	TGTGCCAGCAGCCAACCAGGGAACTATGGCTACACCTTC	CASSQPGNYGYTF
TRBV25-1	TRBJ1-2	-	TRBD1	TGTGCCAGCAGTGCCGGGGCAGGGGGAGTCTATGGCTACACCTTC	CASSAGAGGVYGYTF